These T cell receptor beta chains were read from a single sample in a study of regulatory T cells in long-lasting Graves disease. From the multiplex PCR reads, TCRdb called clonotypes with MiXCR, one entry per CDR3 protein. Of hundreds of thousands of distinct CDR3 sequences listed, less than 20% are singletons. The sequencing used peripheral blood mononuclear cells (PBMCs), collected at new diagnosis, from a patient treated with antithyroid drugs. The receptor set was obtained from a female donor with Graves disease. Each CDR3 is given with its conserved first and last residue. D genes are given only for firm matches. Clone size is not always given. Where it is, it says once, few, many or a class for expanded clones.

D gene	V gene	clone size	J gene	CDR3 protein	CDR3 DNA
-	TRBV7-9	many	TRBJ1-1	CASSSSHGTEAFF	TGTGCCAGCAGCTCCTCTCATGGCACTGAAGCTTTCTTT
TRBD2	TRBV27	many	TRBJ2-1	CASSAIAGVPGEQFF	TGTGCCAGCAGTGCGATAGCGGGAGTTCCGGGTGAGCAGTTCTTC
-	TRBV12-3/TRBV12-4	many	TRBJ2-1	CASSLSRSSYNEQFF	TGTGCCAGCAGTTTAAGTAGAAGCTCCTACAATGAGCAGTTCTTC
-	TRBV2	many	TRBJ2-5	CASTPQETQYF	TGTGCCAGCACCCCACAAGAGACCCAGTACTTC
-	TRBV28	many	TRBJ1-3	CASSLDSFGNTIYF	TGTGCCAGCAGTTTGGACAGCTTCGGGAACACCATATATTTT
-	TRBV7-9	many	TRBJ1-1	CASSFIGEAFF	TGTGCCAGCAGCTTTATAGGTGAAGCTTTCTTT
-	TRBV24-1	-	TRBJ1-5	CATSDSGRNQPQHF	TGTGCCACCAGTGATTCGGGACGGAATCAGCCCCAGCATTTT
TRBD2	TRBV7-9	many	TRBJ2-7	CASSLEPPSGPYEQYF	TGTGCCAGCAGCTTAGAGCCTCCTAGCGGCCCCTACGAGCAGTACTTC
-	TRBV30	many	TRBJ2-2	CAWSVRLQVELFF	TGTGCCTGGAGTGTACGTCTACAGGTCGAGCTGTTTTTT
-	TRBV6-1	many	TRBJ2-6	CASSDTPHLSLSGANVLTF	TGTGCCAGCAGTGACACTCCCCACCTTAGCCTCTCTGGGGCCAACGTCCTGACTTTC
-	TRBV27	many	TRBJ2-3	CASSLGTTSTDTQYF	TGTGCCAGCAGTTTGGGGACAACTAGCACAGATACGCAGTATTTT
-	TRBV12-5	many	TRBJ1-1	CASGVGRTLNTEAFF	TGTGCTAGTGGGGTGGGCAGAACGCTGAACACTGAAGCTTTCTTT
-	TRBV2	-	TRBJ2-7	CASSEAGWGSYEQYF	TGTGCCAGCAGTGAAGCGGGGTGGGGATCCTACGAGCAGTACTTC
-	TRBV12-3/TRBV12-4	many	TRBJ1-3	CASSLVVFSSGNTIYF	TGTGCCAGCAGTTTAGTTGTCTTCAGCTCTGGAAACACCATATATTTT
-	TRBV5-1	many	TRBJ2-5	CASRPRHWETQYF	TGCGCCAGCAGACCGCGACATTGGGAGACCCAGTACTTC
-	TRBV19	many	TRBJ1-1	CASSMVGLMNTEAFF	TGTGCCAGTAGTATGGTGGGCCTGATGAACACTGAAGCTTTCTTT
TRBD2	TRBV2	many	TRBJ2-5	CASSGGLAEETQYF	TGTGCCAGCAGTGGAGGGCTAGCGGAAGAGACCCAGTACTTC
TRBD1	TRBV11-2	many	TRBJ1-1	CASSLTGGRGAFF	TGTGCCAGCAGCTTAACAGGGGGCCGGGGAGCTTTCTTT
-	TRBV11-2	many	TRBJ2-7	CASSLEAIRTTPPYEQYF	TGTGCCAGCAGCTTAGAGGCCATCCGTACGACACCGCCCTACGAGCAGTACTTC
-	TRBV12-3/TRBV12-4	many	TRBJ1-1	CASTFRSWDTEAFF	TGTGCCAGCACCTTCAGGAGTTGGGACACTGAAGCTTTCTTT
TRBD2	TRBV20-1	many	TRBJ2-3	CSAPPPGGPTDTQYF	TGCAGTGCTCCCCCCCCGGGGGGGCCGACAGATACGCAGTATTTT
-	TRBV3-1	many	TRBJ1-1	CASSPHGENTEAFF	TGTGCCAGCAGTCCCCACGGGGAGAACACTGAAGCTTTCTTT